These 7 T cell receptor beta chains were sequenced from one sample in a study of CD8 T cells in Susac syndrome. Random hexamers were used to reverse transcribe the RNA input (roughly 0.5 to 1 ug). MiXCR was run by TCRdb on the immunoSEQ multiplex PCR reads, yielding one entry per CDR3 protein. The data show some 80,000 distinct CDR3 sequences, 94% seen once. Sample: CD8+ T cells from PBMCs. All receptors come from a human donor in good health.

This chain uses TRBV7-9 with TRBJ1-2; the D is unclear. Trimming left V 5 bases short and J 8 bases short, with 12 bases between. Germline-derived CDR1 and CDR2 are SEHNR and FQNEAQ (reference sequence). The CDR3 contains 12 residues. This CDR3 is CASSPDSTGYTF. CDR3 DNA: TGTGCCAGCAGCCCGGACTCTACAGGCTACACCTTC.

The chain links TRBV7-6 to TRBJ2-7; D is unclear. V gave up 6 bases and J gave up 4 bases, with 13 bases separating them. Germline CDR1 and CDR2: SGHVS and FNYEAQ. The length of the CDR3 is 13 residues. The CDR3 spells CASRPHTGYEQYF. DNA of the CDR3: TGTGCCAGCAGGCCTCATACGGGTTACGAGCAGTACTTC.

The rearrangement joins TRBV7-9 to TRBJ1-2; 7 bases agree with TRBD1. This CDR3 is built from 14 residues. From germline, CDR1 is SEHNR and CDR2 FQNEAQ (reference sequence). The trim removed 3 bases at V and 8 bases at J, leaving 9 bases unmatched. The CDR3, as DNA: TGTGCCAGCAGCTTCGGACAGGACGGATACGGCTACACCTTC. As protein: CASSFGQDGYGYTF.

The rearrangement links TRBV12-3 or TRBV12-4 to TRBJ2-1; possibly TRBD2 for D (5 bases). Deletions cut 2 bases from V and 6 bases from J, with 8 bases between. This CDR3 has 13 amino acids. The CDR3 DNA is TGTGCCAGCAGTTTATCCGGGATCAATGAGCAGTTCTTC. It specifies CASSLSGINEQFF.

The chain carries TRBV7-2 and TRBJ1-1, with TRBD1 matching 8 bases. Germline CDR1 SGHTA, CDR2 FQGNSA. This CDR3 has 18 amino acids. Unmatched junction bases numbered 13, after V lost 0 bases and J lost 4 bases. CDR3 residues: CASSLAGRTGQVFTEAFF. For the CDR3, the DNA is TGTGCCAGCAGCTTAGCGGGGAGGACAGGGCAAGTGTTCACTGAAGCTTTCTTT. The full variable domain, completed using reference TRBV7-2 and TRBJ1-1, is GAGVSQSPSNKVTEKGKDVELRCDPISGHTALYWYRQSLGQGLEFLIYFQGNSAPDKSGLPSDRFSAERTGGSVSTLTIQRTQQEDSAVYLCASSLAGRTGQVFTEAFFGQGTRLTVV.

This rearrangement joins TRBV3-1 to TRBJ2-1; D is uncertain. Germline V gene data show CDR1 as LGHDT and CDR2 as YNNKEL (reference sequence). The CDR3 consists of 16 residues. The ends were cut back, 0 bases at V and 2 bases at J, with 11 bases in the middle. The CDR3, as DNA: TGTGCCAGCAGCCAAGAGACCAGCTTTGCCTACAATGAGCAGTTCTTC. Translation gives CASSQETSFAYNEQFF.

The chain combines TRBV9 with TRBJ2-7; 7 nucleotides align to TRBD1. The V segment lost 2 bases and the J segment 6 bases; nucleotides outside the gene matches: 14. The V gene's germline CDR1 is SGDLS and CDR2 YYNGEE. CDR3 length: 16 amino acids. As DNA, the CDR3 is TGTGCCAGCAGCGTGAATTCCGCTCAGGGGGATTCCGAGCAGTACTTC. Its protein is CASSVNSAQGDSEQYF.